Reported below is one T cell receptor (beta chain). The entry originates in a study of technical replicates of blood from a handful of donors. Some clones are missing from TCRdb's copy, which holds only in-frame ones; the method was immunoSEQ multiplex PCR. The data contain over 75,000 clones, 90% to 96% of them singletons. The CDR3 contains 12 residues. V lost 6 bases and J lost 7, with 10 bases in between. CDR1 and CDR2 (germline): MDHEN, SYDVKM. Sequenced: T cells isolated from PBMCs. The chain recombines TRBV28 with TRBJ1-5; D ambiguous. This clonotype originated in a human donor in good health. The CDR3 DNA reads as TGTGCCAGCAGAACCGGAGAACAGCCCCAGCATTTT. Protein sequence: CASRTGEQPQHF.